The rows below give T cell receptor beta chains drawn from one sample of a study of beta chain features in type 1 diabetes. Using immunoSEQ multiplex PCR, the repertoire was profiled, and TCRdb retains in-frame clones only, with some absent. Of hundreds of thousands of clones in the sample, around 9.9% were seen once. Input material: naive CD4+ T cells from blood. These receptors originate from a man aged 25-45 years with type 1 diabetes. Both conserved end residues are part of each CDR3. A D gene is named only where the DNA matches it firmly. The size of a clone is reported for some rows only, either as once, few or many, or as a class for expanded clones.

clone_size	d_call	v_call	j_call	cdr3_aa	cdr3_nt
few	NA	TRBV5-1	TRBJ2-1	CASSLDIPGPEQFF	TGCGCCAGCAGCTTGGATATACCTGGCCCTGAGCAGTTCTTC
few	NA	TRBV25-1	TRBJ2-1	CASSVSSSGQFF	TGTGCCAGCAGTGTAAGTAGCTCCGGGCAGTTCTTC
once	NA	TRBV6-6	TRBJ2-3	CASDTFTYTGKYF	TGTGCCAGTGATACTTTCACGTATACGGGAAAATATTTT
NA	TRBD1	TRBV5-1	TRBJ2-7	CASSPGTALSSYEQYF	TGCGCCAGCAGCCCCGGGACAGCCTTAAGCTCCTACGAGCAGTACTTC
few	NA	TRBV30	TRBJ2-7	CAWSNGVEQYF	TGTGCCTGGAGTAACGGGGTCGAGCAGTACTTC
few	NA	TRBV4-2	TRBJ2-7	CASSLQGFTYEQYF	TGTGCCAGCAGCCTGCAGGGGTTTACCTACGAGCAGTACTTC
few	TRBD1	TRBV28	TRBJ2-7	CASSLYTPGQVNF	TGTGCCAGCAGTTTATATACTCCGGGACAGGTAAACTTC
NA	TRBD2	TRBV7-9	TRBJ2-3	CASSQSPGRDTQYF	TGTGCCAGCAGCCAAAGCCCCGGGAGGGATACGCAGTATTTT
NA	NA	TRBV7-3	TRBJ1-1	CASSVHQDTEAFF	TGTGCCAGCAGCGTCCACCAGGACACTGAAGCTTTCTTT
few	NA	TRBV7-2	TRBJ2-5	CASSSRRSQETQYF	TGTGCCAGCAGCTCGAGGCGCAGCCAAGAGACCCAGTACTTC
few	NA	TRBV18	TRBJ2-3	CASSPGQPRDTQYF	TGTGCCAGCTCACCGGGACAACCGCGGGATACGCAGTATTTT
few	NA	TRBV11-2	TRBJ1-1	CASRYRENTEAFF	TGTGCCAGCAGATACAGGGAAAACACTGAAGCTTTCTTT
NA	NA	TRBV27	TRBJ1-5	CASSFRRDQPQHF	TGTGCCAGCAGTTTTCGTAGAGATCAGCCCCAGCATTTT